This record looks at one TCR beta chain sequence and its context. The antigen is undetermined. This record comes from a study of T cells in Graves' hyperthyroidism and ophthalmopathy. The study, taken as a whole, reports: Before onset, ophthalmopathy was predicted by the model a median approximately 6.6 months earlier.

The germline gives CDR1 SGHTA, CDR2 FQGTGA. Trimming at V came to 5 bases and at J to 3 bases, leaving 7 bases not matched to a gene. The CDR3 runs to 15 residues. From RNA transcripts, TCR beta CDR3 regions were amplified. The HTBI set primed first-round TCR CDR3 RT-PCR. Each CDR3 protein gets one entry after TCRdb re-called the multiplex PCR reads with MiXCR. The repertoire holds more than 500,000 distinct CDR3 sequences, with 15% to 20% as singletons. Patients affected by ophthalmopathy presented a Clinical Activity Score of at least 3, a NOSPECS grade of at least 4, and disease duration below 3 months. Reasons for excluding patients were uncontrolled infection, other autoimmune disease, pregnancy or lactation.

The TCR originated in a woman between 25 and 40 years old with Graves' ophthalmopathy. The J gene is TRBJ1-1, the V gene TRBV7-3; TRBD1 matches 9 bases. Sequencing was carried out using blood. The CDR3 nucleotides are TGTGCCAGCAGCGCTCACAGGGGGCGAGACACTGAAGCTTTCTTT. It translates to CASSAHRGRDTEAFF.